This note documents a single TCR beta chain sequence. The same CDR3 arises from other DNA sequences in this sample as well. The participants were between about 18 and 90 years old and came from 20 to 30 US areas. Donors of Cohort 3 who recovered were those that had two negative PCRs, clearance, or symptom resolution. Study processing details: Amplification of reference gene primers provided the estimated nucleated cell counts. Measured with immunoSEQ multiplex PCR; TCRdb has only the in-frame clones, and not every one. V and J calls and clone size are those listed in that table; D and trimming were worked out from the DNA. The sample contains some 300,000 clones, around nine tenths of which appear only once. The data belong to a study of blood T cell repertoires in COVID-19. Across the whole study: COVID-19 samples collected from the United States, Italy and Spain covered acute and convalescent phases.

This CDR3 has 11 amino acids. Per germline, CDR1 DFQATT and CDR2 SNEGSKA (reference sequence). V was shortened by 6 bases and J by 3 bases, with 9 bases between the two germline ends. Sequenced input: PBMCs or T cells enriched from blood (not recorded which). The chain recombines TRBV20-1 with TRBJ2-7; D is possibly TRBD1 (6 bases). This receptor was obtained from a woman aged 25 to 39 who had recovered from COVID-19. CDR3 nucleotide sequence: TGCAGTGCCAGGGGTCACTACGAGCAGTACTTC. Amino acid sequence: CSARGHYEQYF.